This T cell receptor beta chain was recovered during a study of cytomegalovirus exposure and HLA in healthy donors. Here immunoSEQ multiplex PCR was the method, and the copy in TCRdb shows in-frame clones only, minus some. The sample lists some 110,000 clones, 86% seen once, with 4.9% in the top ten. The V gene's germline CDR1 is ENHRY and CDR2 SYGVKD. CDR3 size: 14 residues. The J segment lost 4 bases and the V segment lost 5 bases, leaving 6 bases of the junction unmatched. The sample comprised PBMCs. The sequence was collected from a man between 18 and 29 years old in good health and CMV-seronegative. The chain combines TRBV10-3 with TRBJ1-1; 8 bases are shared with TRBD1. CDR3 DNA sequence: TGTGCCATCAGTCCGACAGGGGCGGGCACTGAAGCTTTCTTT. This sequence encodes CAISPTGAGTEAFF.